This TCR beta chain is from a study of T cells in Graves' hyperthyroidism and ophthalmopathy. This CDR3 is built from 13 residues. CDR1 and CDR2 from the germline V gene are SEHNR and FQNEAQ (reference sequence). Trimming removed 5 bases from V and 5 bases from J; junction bases left unmatched: 5. The source material, RNA transcripts, was used to amplify TCR beta CDR3 regions. The HTBI primer set was used in a first-round RT-PCR of the TCR CDR3. Each CDR3 protein gets one entry after TCRdb re-called the multiplex PCR reads with MiXCR. Counted here are approximately 200,000 distinct CDR3 sequences, about 17% occurring once; the ten biggest clones make up around 47%. This clonotype was detected many times. Diagnoses were made from clinical symptoms, serum measures (thyroxine and TRAb), thyroid ultrasound and orbital computed tomography.

V and J are TRBV7-9 and TRBJ2-5, with 7 bases aligning to TRBD2. The origin of this receptor is a man aged 35-49 years with Graves' hyperthyroidism. The specimen was blood. The DNA for the CDR3 is TGTGCCAGCAGCCTGCGACTAGCTGAGACCCAGTACTTC. Translation: CASSLRLAETQYF.